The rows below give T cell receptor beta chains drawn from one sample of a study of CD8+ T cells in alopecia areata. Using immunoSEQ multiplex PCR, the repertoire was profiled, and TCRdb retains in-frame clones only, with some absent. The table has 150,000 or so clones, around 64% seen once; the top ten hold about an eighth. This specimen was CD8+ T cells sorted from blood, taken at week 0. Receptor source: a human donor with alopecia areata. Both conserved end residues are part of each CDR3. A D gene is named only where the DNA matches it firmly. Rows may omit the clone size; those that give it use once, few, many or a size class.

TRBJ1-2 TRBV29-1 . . CSVRQHDGYTF TGCAGCGTTAGACAGCACGATGGCTACACCTTC
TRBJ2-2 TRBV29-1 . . CSVEYGSANTGELFF TGCAGCGTTGAATACGGCAGTGCGAACACCGGGGAGCTGTTTTTT
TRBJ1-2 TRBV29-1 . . CSVEDRSYYGYTF TGCAGCGTTGAAGATCGGTCCTACTATGGCTACACCTTC
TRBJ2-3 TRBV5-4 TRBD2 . CASSSYGTSASLDTQYF TGTGCCAGCAGCTCGTACGGGACTAGCGCCTCGTTAGATACGCAGTATTTT
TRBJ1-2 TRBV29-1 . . CSTHVGEYGYTF TGCAGTACCCACGTGGGAGAGTATGGCTACACCTTC
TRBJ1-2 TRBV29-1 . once CSVRDSYGYTF TGCAGCGTCCGCGACAGCTATGGCTACACCTTC
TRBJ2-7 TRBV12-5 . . CASGHSPYEQYF TGTGCTAGTGGCCATTCACCTTACGAGCAGTACTTC
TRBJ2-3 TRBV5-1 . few CASKLRESSRQDTQYF TGCGCCAGCAAGCTCAGGGAGAGCTCCCGGCAAGATACGCAGTATTTT
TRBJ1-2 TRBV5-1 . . CASSLTHGSYGYTF TGCGCCAGCAGCTTGACTCACGGGAGCTATGGCTACACCTTC
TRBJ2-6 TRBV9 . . CASSPRSAWPSGANVLTF TGTGCCAGCAGCCCCAGATCAGCCTGGCCTTCTGGGGCCAACGTCCTGACTTTC
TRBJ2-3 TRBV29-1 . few CSVEGRDLVDTQYF TGCAGCGTTGAGGGCAGGGACTTAGTAGATACGCAGTATTTT
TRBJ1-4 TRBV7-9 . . CASSSTQGWANEKLFF TGTGCCAGCAGCTCAACTCAGGGGTGGGCTAATGAAAAACTGTTTTTT
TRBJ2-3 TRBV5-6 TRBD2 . CASSRPAGDTDTQYF TGTGCCAGCAGCCGACCGGCGGGGGACACAGATACGCAGTATTTT
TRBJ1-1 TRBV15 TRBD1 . CATSRIQTGDTEAFF TGTGCCACCAGCAGAATCCAAACAGGGGACACTGAAGCTTTCTTT
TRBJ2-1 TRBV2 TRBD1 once CASSEGTGGFNEQFF TGTGCCAGCAGTGAGGGGACAGGGGGTTTCAATGAGCAGTTCTTC
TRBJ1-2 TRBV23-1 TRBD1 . CAGRPTGQPNYGYTF TGCGCCGGGAGACCGACGGGACAGCCCAACTATGGCTACACCTTC
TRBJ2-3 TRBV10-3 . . CAISESPSYGLTVDTQYF TGTGCCATCAGTGAGTCGCCTAGCTACGGACTGACAGTAGATACGCAGTATTTT
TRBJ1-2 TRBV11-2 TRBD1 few CASSRHRDRGLYGYTF TGTGCCAGCAGCCGGCACCGGGACAGGGGGTTGTATGGCTACACCTTC
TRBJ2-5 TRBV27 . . CASSAYDSTKGTQYF TGTGCCAGCAGTGCCTATGACAGTACCAAGGGGACCCAGTACTTC
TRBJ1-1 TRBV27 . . CASESLGGTEAFF TGTGCCAGCGAAAGCTTGGGTGGCACTGAAGCTTTCTTT
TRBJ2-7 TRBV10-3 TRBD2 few CASGGRTDEQYF TGTGCCTCGGGGGGGCGAACTGACGAGCAGTACTTC
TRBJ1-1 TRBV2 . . CASMGRSEAFF TGTGCCAGCATGGGGAGGAGTGAAGCTTTCTTT
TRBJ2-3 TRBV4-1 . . CASSQVESTDTQYF TGCGCCAGCAGCCAAGTCGAGAGCACAGATACGCAGTATTTT
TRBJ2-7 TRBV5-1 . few CASSLVPERYEQYF TGCGCCAGCAGCTTGGTTCCCGAGAGGTACGAGCAGTACTTC
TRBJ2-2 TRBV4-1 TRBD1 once CASSPGTVDTGELFF TGCGCCAGCAGCCCAGGGACAGTGGACACCGGGGAGCTGTTTTTT
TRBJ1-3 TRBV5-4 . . CARKQGSGNTIYF TGTGCCAGGAAACAGGGATCTGGAAACACCATATATTTT
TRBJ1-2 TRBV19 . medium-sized CASSYSGSLYGYTF TGTGCCAGTAGTTACTCGGGATCCCTCTATGGCTACACCTTC